Presented here are 17 T cell receptor beta chains from one specimen sequenced in a study of blood T cell repertoires in COVID-19. Using immunoSEQ multiplex PCR, the repertoire was profiled, and TCRdb retains in-frame clones only, with some absent. The sample shows roughly 130,000 clones, under 95% of them seen only once. Sequencing was carried out using peripheral blood. Receptors were obtained from a man in his fifties or sixties with COVID-19, enrolled during active disease.

The chain joins TRBV9 to TRBJ2-2; D is possibly TRBD2 (5 bases). Per germline, CDR1 SGDLS and CDR2 YYNGEE. V shed 3 bases and J shed 2 bases, with 17 bases lying between them. The CDR3 totals 17 residues. The CDR3 sequence is CASSASGSQPNTGELFF. The CDR3 DNA is TGTGCCAGCAGCGCCTCGGGGTCACAGCCAAACACCGGGGAGCTGTTTTTT.

J is TRBJ2-1 and V is TRBV19; TRBD1 is a possible D gene (6 bases). The CDR3 runs 15 residues. Trimming cost V 3 bases and J 4 bases, with 13 bases left between them. In germline, CDR1 is LNHDA, CDR2 SQIVND (reference sequence). CDR3 loop: CASSIWDTPYNEQFF. The CDR3 DNA reads TGTGCCAGTAGTATTTGGGACACTCCATACAATGAGCAGTTCTTC.

The chain recombines TRBV28 with TRBJ2-7, with a weak D call TRBD1 (6 bases). CDR3 length equals 13 residues. CDR1 MDHEN and CDR2 SYDVKM come from the germline V gene. V lost 3 bases and J 4 bases, leaving 10 bases between the germline ends. CDR3 nucleotide sequence: TGTGCCAGCAGTTTTTTCAGGGGATACGAGCAGTACTTC. Translation gives CASSFFRGYEQYF.

The chain is built from TRBV6-5 and TRBJ2-3, with 7 nucleotides matching TRBD2. V lost 7 bases, J lost 7 bases, and 5 bases stayed unmatched. The CDR3 spans 12 residues. Per germline, CDR1 MNHEY and CDR2 SVGAGI. This CDR3 is CASTQGGNTQYF. CDR3 DNA sequence: TGTGCCAGCACCCAGGGAGGGAATACGCAGTATTTT.

This chain links TRBV16 with TRBJ1-4; D perhaps matches TRBD1 (5 bases). The V gene's germline CDR1 is KGHSY and CDR2 FQNENV. V lost 0 bases, J lost 8 bases, and 10 bases lay in between. The length of the CDR3 is 14 residues. The CDR3 reads CASSQSGTVEKLFF. CDR3 coding DNA: TGTGCCAGCAGCCAATCGGGGACTGTCGAAAAACTGTTTTTT.

There are a few counts of this clone. The V call is TRBV28, the J call TRBJ2-7; TRBD1 aligns across 9 bases. V lost 7 bases, J lost 3 bases, and 7 bases stayed unmatched. Germline V lookup: CDR1 MDHEN, CDR2 SYDVKM. CDR3 length: 14 amino acids. The CDR3 region is CASTTLTGGYEQYF. In DNA, the CDR3 is TGTGCCAGCACCACCTTGACAGGGGGCTACGAGCAGTACTTC.

Remarks on this clone: A read error may produce the germline difference seen at one junction end. This chain links TRBV11-2 with TRBJ2-4; 9 bases align to TRBD2. The CDR3 runs 14 residues. Germline CDR1 reads SGHAT; CDR2 reads FQNNGV. As DNA, the CDR3 is TGTGCCAGCAGCTTGGGGGCGGCTAGCGGGAAGAGGAACTTC. Translating it yields CASSLGAASGKRNF.

The V and J genes are TRBV7-2 and TRBJ2-2; no firm D call. CDR1 is SGHTA and CDR2 is FQGNSA in the germline V gene. The CDR3 is made up of 14 amino acids. Between the trimmed V and J ends, which lost 4 bases and 7 bases, there was a span of 13 bases. CDR3 residues: CASSSLRIGGELFF. The CDR3 nucleotides read TGTGCCAGCAGCTCCCTCAGGATTGGCGGGGAGCTGTTTTTT. The full variable domain, with the rest looked up from reference TRBV7-2 and TRBJ2-2, is GAGVSQSPSNKVTEKGKDVELRCDPISGHTALYWYRQSLGQGLEFLIYFQGNSAPDKSGLPSDRFSAERTGGSVSTLTIQRTQQEDSAVYLCASSSLRIGGELFFGEGSRLTVL.

This clone was seen only once. The chain carries TRBV7-2 and TRBJ1-2, with D unclear. The germline V gene has CDR1 SGHTA and CDR2 FQGNSA. Trimming stripped 3 bases from V and 4 bases from J, with 9 bases between. This CDR3 is built from 13 residues. CDR3: CASSFGDGYGYTF. The CDR3 DNA reads as TGTGCCAGCAGCTTCGGAGACGGCTATGGCTACACCTTC.

The chain links TRBV7-9 to TRBJ1-4; D gene ambiguous. The V gene lost 4 bases and the J gene lost 3 bases, with 12 bases spanning the gap. Germline V gives CDR1 SEHNR, CDR2 FQNEAQ (reference sequence). The CDR3 is 15 residues long. This CDR3 reads CASSSPRFSNEKLFF. The CDR3 region has the DNA TGTGCCAGCAGCTCCCCGCGGTTCTCTAATGAAAAACTGTTTTTT. Full variable domain (missing parts from reference TRBV7-9 and TRBJ1-4): DTGVSQNPRHKITKRGQNVTFRCDPISEHNRLYWYRQTLGQGPEFLTYFQNEAQLEKSRLLSDRFSAERPKGSFSTLEIQRTEQGDSAMYLCASSSPRFSNEKLFFGSGTQLSVL.

The chain combines TRBV4-3 with TRBJ1-1, with D possibly being TRBD1 (6 bases). The CDR3 spans 17 residues. Germline loops: CDR1 LGHNA, CDR2 YSLEER. Deletions cut 3 bases from V and 0 bases from J, with 17 bases between. CDR3 in DNA: TGCGCCAGCAGCCAGAGGGGCTACAGGGCCTTGAACACTGAAGCTTTCTTT. It encodes CASSQRGYRALNTEAFF.

The V and J genes are TRBV7-8 and TRBJ1-1; 8 bases align to TRBD1. The V gene end was trimmed by 3 bases and the J gene end by 0 bases; junction bases not matched to a gene: 3. CDR3 length: 15 amino acids. Germline loops: CDR1 SGHVS, CDR2 FQNEAQ. The CDR3 nucleotides read TGTGCCAGCAGCTTGACAGGGGTGATGAACACTGAAGCTTTCTTT. Translation gives CASSLTGVMNTEAFF.

The chain is built from TRBV19 and TRBJ1-2; possibly TRBD1 for D (6 bases). Per germline, CDR1 LNHDA and CDR2 SQIVND (reference sequence). V shed 3 bases and J shed 6 bases, with 14 bases lying between them. The CDR3 consists of 14 residues. DNA for the CDR3: TGTGCCAGTAGTATGGTACAGGGAGCGCATGGCTACACCTTC. Protein product: CASSMVQGAHGYTF. The variable domain in full, with the rest retrieved from reference TRBV19 and TRBJ1-2, is DGGITQSPKYLFRKEGQNVTLSCEQNLNHDAMYWYRQDPGQGLRLIYYSQIVNDFQKGDIAEGYSVSREKKESFPLTVTSAQKNPTAFYLCASSMVQGAHGYTFGSGTRLTVV.

This clone was observed a handful of times. The chain combines TRBV12-5 with TRBJ1-4; 7 positions agree with TRBD1. The CDR3 covers 12 residues. Trimming cost V 6 bases and J 8 bases; bases outside gene matches: 3. Germline CDR1 LGHNT, CDR2 FRNRAP. This chain's CDR3 is CASGDREEKLFF. The CDR3 coding sequence is TGTGCTAGTGGCGACAGGGAGGAAAAACTGTTTTTT.

J is TRBJ2-7 and V is TRBV3-1 (or the pseudogene TRBV3-2); 7 nucleotides line up with TRBD2. Germline lookup yields CDR1 LGHDT and CDR2 YNNKEL (reference sequence). The CDR3 extends over 15 amino acids. The junction had 11 bases not matched to a gene; V was cut back by 3 bases and J by 6 bases. The DNA for the CDR3 is TGTGCCAGCAGCCACTCCGGGCCGGGAGGCGGCGAGCAGTACTTC. It translates to CASSHSGPGGGEQYF.

The CDR3 sequence: CASSPSRDSPRGAQHF. Here the CDR3 DNA reads TGTGCCAGCAGCCCCTCCAGGGACAGCCCGCGGGGGGCCCAGCATTTT. The gene calls are TRBV6-2 or TRBV6-3 and TRBJ1-5; 7 bases agree with TRBD1. This CDR3 comprises 16 residues. Looked up from germline, CDR1 is MNHEY and CDR2 is SVGEGT. V gave up 6 bases and J gave up 11 bases; unmatched junction bases: 19.

The chain links TRBV5-8 to TRBJ2-7; TRBD2 aligns across 9 bases. CDR3 length equals 15 residues. Germline V gives CDR1 SGHTS, CDR2 YDEGEE. V dropped 3 bases and J dropped 0; count of bases not matched to a gene: 4. CDR3 sequence: CASSSIAGDSYEQYF. Written as DNA, the CDR3 is TGTGCCAGCAGCTCAATAGCGGGGGACTCCTACGAGCAGTACTTC.